These 17 T cell receptor beta chains originate from one sample sequenced in a study of blood T cell repertoires in COVID-19. Libraries were prepared by immunoSEQ multiplex PCR; TCRdb keeps only in-frame clonotypes and omits some of them. The sample lists hundreds of thousands of clones, around 87% occurring once. Sequenced input: PBMCs or T cells enriched from blood (not recorded which). These receptors were taken from a man between 18 and 35 years old who had recovered from COVID-19.

The rearrangement links TRBV9 to TRBJ1-5; 10 nucleotides align to TRBD1. The junction had 13 bases not matched to a gene; V was cut back by 3 bases and J by 10 bases. Germline V lookup: CDR1 SGDLS, CDR2 YYNGEE. The CDR3 loop spans 16 amino acids. CDR3 nucleotide sequence: TGTGCCAGCAGCGCATCGACAGGGGGCTCGATCGAACCCCAGCATTTT. Amino acids: CASSASTGGSIEPQHF.

The V and J genes are TRBV10-3 and TRBJ2-3, with TRBD2 identical over 12 bases. The trim removed 6 bases at V and 4 bases at J, leaving 8 bases unmatched. This CDR3 contains 16 residues. Germline V gene lookup returns CDR1 ENHRY and CDR2 SYGVKD. The CDR3 sequence: CAIRGMTSGGSDTQYF. The CDR3 nucleotides read TGTGCCATCAGGGGAATGACTAGCGGGGGTTCAGATACGCAGTATTTT.

V is TRBV28 and J is TRBJ1-6, with D possibly matching TRBD1 (5 bases). The CDR3 covers 14 residues. The germline V and J ends were trimmed by 4 bases and 10 bases, with 14 bases remaining between them. CDR1 MDHEN and CDR2 SYDVKM come from the germline V gene. The CDR3 here is CASSWGVIGSPLHF. In DNA form, the CDR3 reads TGTGCCAGCAGTTGGGGGGTAATAGGATCACCCCTCCACTTT.

This chain uses TRBV27 with TRBJ1-5, with a weak D call TRBD1 (5 bases). The CDR3 contains 15 residues. Deletions cut 5 bases from V and 4 bases from J, with 15 bases between. Germline assignment: CDR1 MNHEY and CDR2 SMNVEV (reference sequence). CDR3 in amino acids: CASSPLLGGNQPQHF. The CDR3 bases are TGTGCCAGCAGTCCACTCCTTGGGGGGAATCAGCCCCAGCATTTT.

J is TRBJ2-2 and V is TRBV7-6, with D unresolved. CDR1 SGHVS and CDR2 FNYEAQ come from the germline V gene. The CDR3 runs to 13 residues. V gave up 2 bases and J gave up 4 bases, with 5 bases separating them. CDR3 sequence reads: CASSLSVTGELFF. CDR3 DNA sequence: TGTGCCAGCAGCTTATCTGTCACCGGGGAGCTGTTTTTT.

The chain links TRBV9 to TRBJ2-5, with D possibly TRBD2 on 7 matching bases. This CDR3 comprises 15 residues. Trimming stripped 7 bases from V and 5 bases from J, with 21 bases between. Germline V gene data show CDR1 as SGDLS and CDR2 as YYNGEE. CDR3: CASGLRGASLETQYF. Written as DNA, the CDR3 is TGTGCCAGCGGTCTTCGGGGGGCCTCCCTTGAGACCCAGTACTTC.

This sequence joins TRBV20-1 and TRBJ1-1, with D hard to call. This CDR3 has 11 amino acids. CDR1 is DFQATT, CDR2 SNEGSKA, per germline (reference sequence). V dropped 1 base and J dropped 11 bases, with 11 bases sitting between them. The CDR3 protein is CSARGAFGAFF. The CDR3, as DNA: TGCAGTGCTAGAGGGGCGTTTGGTGCTTTCTTT.

The genes are TRBV5-4 and TRBJ1-2; D gene unclear. Germline V CDR1 and CDR2: SGHNT, YYREEE (reference sequence). The CDR3 sequence is 15 residues long. The germline V and J ends were trimmed by 2 bases and 6 bases, with 17 bases remaining between them. This CDR3 is CASSFPLTDYDGYTF. DNA for the CDR3: TGTGCCAGCAGCTTCCCGCTAACAGACTATGATGGCTACACCTTC. Supplemented by reference TRBV5-4 and TRBJ1-2, the full variable domain reads ETGVTQSPTHLIKTRGQQVTLRCSSQSGHNTVSWYQQALGQGPQFIFQYYREEENGRGNFPPRFSGLQFPNYSSELNVNALELDDSALYLCASSFPLTDYDGYTFGSGTRLTVV.

Only one count was recorded for this clone. The chain joins TRBV29-1 to TRBJ1-1; D call uncertain. Between the trimmed V and J ends, which lost 4 bases and 1 base, there was a span of 13 bases. Germline V CDR1 and CDR2: SQVTM, ANQGSEA. The CDR3 loop spans 14 amino acids. The chain's CDR3 is CSVVPPTRNTEAFF. Written as DNA, the CDR3 is TGCAGCGTTGTGCCCCCTACTAGGAACACTGAAGCTTTCTTT.

The J gene is TRBJ2-5, the V gene TRBV7-9; TRBD2 aligns across 7 bases. Germline trimming cut 4 bases from V and 2 bases from J; bases unmatched to any gene: 7. Looked up from germline, CDR1 is SEHNR and CDR2 is FQNEAQ (reference sequence). The CDR3 consists of 15 residues. CDR3 residues: CASSSWGGKQETQYF. In nucleotides, the CDR3 is TGTGCCAGCAGCTCCTGGGGGGGAAAACAAGAGACCCAGTACTTC.

V is TRBV30 and J is TRBJ2-5; the D is unclear. The V and J ends lost 4 bases and 5 bases respectively, with 11 bases between them. The V gene's germline CDR1 is GTSNPN and CDR2 SVGIG (reference sequence). The CDR3 spans 12 residues. Written as DNA, the CDR3 is TGTGCCTGGAATGCCGGGTCGGAGACCCAGTACTTC. Translated, it gives CAWNAGSETQYF.

The table lists this clone with a count of one. The genes are TRBV7-2 and TRBJ1-1; 7 bases align to TRBD1. Germline V gene data show CDR1 as SGHTA and CDR2 as FQGNSA. The CDR3 is 14 amino acids. Trimming removed 5 bases from V and 4 bases from J; junction bases left unmatched: 7. CDR3 sequence: CASSTGQAGTEAFF. As DNA, the CDR3 is TGTGCCAGCAGCACCGGACAGGCGGGCACTGAAGCTTTCTTT.

The chain is built from TRBV3-1 (or the pseudogene TRBV3-2) and TRBJ2-7, with 8 bases aligning to TRBD1. Trimming removed 5 bases from V and 2 bases from J; junction bases left unmatched: 5. Germline CDR1 reads LGHDT; CDR2 reads YNNKEL (reference sequence). The CDR3 contains 14 residues. CDR3 coding DNA: TGTGCCAGCAGCTTCGGACAGGGAACCTACGAGCAGTACTTC. Encoded protein: CASSFGQGTYEQYF.

This clone was detected once. The V and J genes are TRBV11-2 and TRBJ1-1; a possible D gene is TRBD1 (5 bases). CDR3 length: 17 residues. Germline assignment: CDR1 SGHAT and CDR2 FQNNGV. The ends were cut back, 5 bases at V and 0 bases at J, with 19 bases in the middle. CDR3 DNA sequence: TGTGCCAGCAGCCCCGGGACCGGGAGCCCTTTGAACACTGAAGCTTTCTTT. It codes for CASSPGTGSPLNTEAFF.

The genes are TRBV9 and TRBJ1-6; tentatively, D is TRBD1 (6 bases). Per the germline V gene, CDR1 is SGDLS and CDR2 is YYNGEE. This CDR3 has 15 residues. The V gene lost 4 bases and the J gene lost 14 bases, with 22 bases spanning the gap. The chain's CDR3 is CASSPTPSRGDTLHF. The CDR3 coding sequence is TGTGCCAGCAGCCCAACCCCGAGCAGGGGTGATACCCTCCACTTT.

The V call is TRBV10-3, the J call TRBJ2-1; weak D call: TRBD2 (5 bases). CDR3 length: 15 amino acids. Germline V gives CDR1 ENHRY, CDR2 SYGVKD. Trimming shortened V by 6 bases and J by 8 bases, and 20 bases separated the two germline ends. The CDR3 region is CAISEATKALHEQFF. In DNA, the CDR3 is TGTGCCATCAGCGAAGCGACTAAAGCTCTCCATGAGCAGTTCTTC.

The chain couples TRBV7-9 to TRBJ1-1; tentative D call: TRBD1 (6 bases). Trimming left V 2 bases short and J 8 bases short, with 12 bases between. CDR3 length equals 13 residues. Looked up from germline, CDR1 is SEHNR and CDR2 is FQNEAQ (reference sequence). CDR3 sequence reads: CASSLNRQGEAFF. The CDR3 nucleotides read TGTGCCAGCAGCTTAAATCGGCAGGGGGAAGCTTTCTTT.